The entry below gives a single T cell receptor beta chain sequence along with its context. This sample stems from a study of blood T cell repertoires in COVID-19. Per the germline V gene, CDR1 is SGHDT and CDR2 is YYEEEE. The J segment lost 1 base and the V segment lost 4 bases, leaving 5 bases of the junction unmatched. The CDR3 is 16 residues long. The assay was immunoSEQ multiplex PCR, and TCRdb's table has in-frame clones only and misses some. In the table there are about 170,000 clones, about nine tenths of which are singletons. This clonotype was sampled from a man in his sixties with acute or convalescent COVID-19. Sequenced material: peripheral blood. The chain uses TRBV5-6 and TRBJ1-5; 10 nucleotides align to TRBD1. The CDR3 is CASSGRQGASNQPQHF. The CDR3 DNA follows: TGTGCCAGCAGCGGACGACAGGGGGCGAGCAATCAGCCCCAGCATTTT. Filled out from reference TRBV5-6 and TRBJ1-5, the complete variable domain reads DAGVTQSPTHLIKTRGQQVTLRCSPKSGHDTVSWYQQALGQGPQFIFQYYEEEERQRGNFPDRFSGHQFPNYSSELNVNALLLGDSALYLCASSGRQGASNQPQHFGDGTRLSIL.